This T cell receptor beta chain is from a study of blood T cell repertoires in COVID-19. Study information: The United States, Italy and Spain were the sources of the acute and convalescent COVID-19 samples. PBMCs, B-cell-depleted T cells, or T cells provided the cDNA or gDNA that made up the material.

CDR1 and CDR2 from the germline V gene are MDHEN and SYDVKM. CDR3 length equals 15 residues. V was clipped by 5 bases and J by 6 bases, with 20 bases between them. Original data processing: Researchers report that nucleated cell counts were estimated from reference gene primer amplification. TCRdb's table, derived via immunoSEQ multiplex PCR, lists solely in-frame clones and lacks some. Clonal size and the V and J genes are those of that table, whereas D and trimming came from the DNA. The sample consists of over 200,000 clones, around 75% of them appearing once. This rearrangement joins TRBV28 to TRBJ2-7; perhaps TRBD1 as D (6 bases). Sequencing was done on a sample of peripheral blood. This TCR derives from a human donor in a cohort sampled during active COVID-19. In DNA, the CDR3 is TGTGCCAGCAGTAAATGGACAGATTCTAGATTCGAGCAGTACTTC. Encoded protein: CASSKWTDSRFEQYF. Combining the CDR3 with reference TRBV28 and TRBJ2-7 gives the whole variable domain DVKVTQSSRYLVKRTGEKVFLECVQDMDHENMFWYRQDPGLGLRLIYFSYDVKMKEKGDIPEGYSVSREKKERFSLILESASTNQTSMYLCASSKWTDSRFEQYFGPGTRLTVT.